A selection of T cell receptor beta chains follows, all from one sample in a study of blood T cell repertoires in COVID-19. The protocol was immunoSEQ multiplex PCR, while the TCRdb copy is restricted to in-frame clones and leaves out a portion. The sample consists of over 75,000 clones, 80% of them appearing once. Sequencing was carried out using peripheral blood. All receptors come from a woman between 65 and 79 years old with acute or convalescent COVID-19. CDR3s include the opening cysteine and the closing phenylalanine or tryptophan. The order of the fields is D gene, V gene, J gene, clone size, CDR3 length, CDR3 protein, CDR3 DNA. The D gene is left open where the match is weak. Size tells how often a clone was seen (once, few, many) or the class of an expanded clone, and some rows leave it out.

.	TRBV28	TRBJ1-5	few	14	CASTLTGVYKPQHF	TGTGCCAGCACCCTGACAGGAGTCTATAAGCCCCAGCATTTT
.	TRBV19	TRBJ1-4	.	14	CASSDKTGRGKLFF	TGTGCCAGTAGTGATAAGACGGGGCGGGGGAAACTGTTTTTT
TRBD1	TRBV30	TRBJ1-3	once	13	CAWSRQGGNTIYF	TGTGCCTGGAGTCGACAGGGTGGAAACACCATATATTTT
TRBD1	TRBV28	TRBJ2-4	.	16	CASSERGLVAKNIQYF	TGTGCCAGCAGTGAGAGGGGGCTAGTAGCCAAAAACATTCAGTACTTC
.	TRBV13	TRBJ2-3	.	15	CASSLRGGDTDTQYF	TGTGCCAGCAGCTTACGCGGGGGCGACACAGATACGCAGTATTTT
.	TRBV10-2	TRBJ2-7	.	14	CASSEFLGSYEQYF	TGCGCCAGCAGTGAGTTTCTCGGTTCCTACGAGCAGTACTTC
.	TRBV9	TRBJ1-3	.	16	CASSVGGRERGNTIYF	TGTGCCAGCAGCGTAGGGGGCAGGGAAAGGGGAAACACCATATATTTT
TRBD1	TRBV20-1	TRBJ2-7	.	14	CSASRGQGSYEQYF	TGCAGTGCTAGTCGTGGACAGGGGTCCTACGAGCAGTACTTC
.	TRBV30	TRBJ2-3	.	11	CAWGPTDTQYF	TGTGCCTGGGGACCAACAGATACGCAGTATTTT
.	TRBV4-2	TRBJ2-7	once	17	CASSQDRARASSYEQYF	TGTGCCAGCAGCCAAGATCGGGCGCGGGCGAGCTCCTACGAGCAGTACTTC
.	TRBV19	TRBJ1-5	few	14	CASSIGNSNQPQHF	TGTGCCAGTAGTATCGGGAATAGCAATCAGCCCCAGCATTTT
.	TRBV7-3	TRBJ2-1	few	13	CASSLGSYNEQFF	TGTGCCAGCAGCTTGGGCTCTTACAATGAGCAGTTCTTC
.	TRBV28	TRBJ1-4	.	16	CASSDMGADRNEKLFF	TGTGCCAGCAGTGATATGGGAGCAGACCGTAATGAAAAACTGTTTTTT
.	TRBV3-1/TRBV3-2	TRBJ1-3	.	15	CASSQVRTSGNTIYF	TGTGCCAGCAGCCAAGTCCGGACATCTGGAAACACCATATATTTT
.	TRBV6-5	TRBJ2-1	once	15	CASGSGSTSYNEQFF	TGTGCCAGCGGTTCGGGGAGTACCTCCTACAATGAGCAGTTCTTC
.	TRBV5-1	TRBJ2-3	.	14	CASSLVQGGDTQYF	TGCGCCAGCAGCTTGGTCCAGGGTGGTGATACGCAGTATTTT
.	TRBV24-1	TRBJ2-1	.	15	CATSDFLGGRNEQFF	TGTGCCACCAGTGATTTCTTGGGGGGGCGCAATGAGCAGTTCTTC
TRBD1	TRBV6-4	TRBJ1-3	.	16	CASSDRGTGTGNTIYF	TGTGCCAGCAGTGACCGAGGGACAGGGACTGGAAACACCATATATTTT
.	TRBV6-6	TRBJ1-2	.	12	CASSLGDYGYTF	TGTGCCAGCAGTTTAGGGGACTATGGCTACACCTTC
.	TRBV6-2/TRBV6-3	TRBJ1-1	few	14	CASSYVQGKTEAFF	TGTGCCAGCAGTTACGTCCAGGGTAAAACTGAAGCTTTCTTT
.	TRBV6-5	TRBJ2-1	.	14	CASRAGGVGNEQFF	TGTGCCAGCAGGGCCGGGGGTGTCGGCAATGAGCAGTTCTTC
.	TRBV6-6	TRBJ2-5	.	14	CASSYSGVQETQYF	TGTGCCAGCAGTTACTCAGGGGTCCAAGAGACCCAGTACTTC
.	TRBV21-1	TRBJ1-5	.	16	CASEGDNPYSNQPQHF	TGTGCCAGCGAGGGCGATAATCCGTATAGCAATCAGCCCCAGCATTTT
.	TRBV30	TRBJ1-2	.	13	CAWSVKRPLWATF	TGTGCCTGGAGTGTGAAAAGGCCACTCTGGGCCACCTTC
TRBD1	TRBV6-6	TRBJ1-5	.	15	CASSLSGQHHQPQHF	TGTGCCAGCAGTCTTTCGGGACAGCACCATCAGCCCCAGCATTTT
.	TRBV5-1	TRBJ2-7	.	15	CASSPLGGTSYEQYF	TGCGCCAGCAGCCCCCTCGGAGGAACCTCCTACGAGCAGTACTTC
.	TRBV7-3	TRBJ2-2	.	14	CASKSGGGTGELFF	TGTGCCAGCAAGTCTGGCGGTGGCACCGGGGAGCTGTTTTTT
.	TRBV6-1	TRBJ1-2	.	13	CASSEDRASGYTF	TGTGCCAGCAGTGAAGACAGGGCTTCTGGCTACACCTTC
.	TRBV30	TRBJ2-1	.	11	CAWSRGGEQFF	TGTGCCTGGAGTAGAGGAGGTGAGCAGTTCTTC
.	TRBV30	TRBJ1-4	.	14	CAWSPGASAEKLFF	TGTGCCTGGAGTCCAGGGGCTTCGGCTGAAAAACTGTTTTTT
TRBD1	TRBV28	TRBJ1-1	once	14	CASSLFQGDTEAFF	TGTGCCAGCAGTTTATTCCAGGGGGACACTGAAGCTTTCTTT
.	TRBV14	TRBJ1-2	.	14	CASSRTDLPYGYTF	TGTGCCAGCAGTCGGACAGACCTTCCCTATGGCTACACCTTC
TRBD1	TRBV11-3	TRBJ2-7	.	15	CASSLDTGQGAVQYF	TGTGCCAGCAGCTTAGACACGGGACAGGGGGCTGTCCAGTACTTC
TRBD1	TRBV5-1	TRBJ2-7	.	14	CASSADRGYYEQYF	TGCGCCAGCAGCGCGGACAGGGGTTACTACGAGCAGTACTTC
TRBD1	TRBV6-5	TRBJ2-7	.	15	CASTLSRTGNYEQYF	TGTGCCAGCACTCTCTCTAGGACAGGGAACTACGAGCAGTACTTC
.	TRBV6-2/TRBV6-3	TRBJ2-1	.	20	CASSYGAGVVLRRSYNEQFF	TGTGCCAGCAGTTATGGGGCAGGGGTCGTACTTAGGAGGTCCTACAATGAGCAGTTCTTC
TRBD1	TRBV6-6	TRBJ1-2	.	13	CASSQGVGYGYTF	TGTGCCAGCAGTCAGGGGGTGGGGTATGGCTACACCTTC
.	TRBV19	TRBJ2-2	.	15	CASSMLVANTGELFF	TGTGCCAGTAGTATGTTAGTTGCGAACACCGGGGAGCTGTTTTTT
.	TRBV5-1	TRBJ2-2	many	15	CASSSDLANTGELFF	TGCGCCAGCAGCTCAGACTTAGCGAACACCGGGGAGCTGTTTTTT
.	TRBV14	TRBJ2-5	.	13	CASSRVTQETQYF	TGTGCCAGCAGCCGTGTAACTCAAGAGACCCAGTACTTC
TRBD2	TRBV4-2	TRBJ2-7	.	16	CASSQDGDREGPEQYF	TGTGCCAGCAGCCAAGATGGAGATAGGGAGGGTCCCGAGCAGTACTTC
TRBD2	TRBV6-5	TRBJ2-1	.	14	CASSYLGTSNEQFF	TGTGCCAGCAGTTACCTCGGGACTAGCAATGAGCAGTTCTTC
TRBD1	TRBV4-3	TRBJ1-2	.	15	CASSQDPTGNYGYTF	TGCGCCAGCAGCCAAGATCCGACAGGGAACTATGGCTACACCTTC
TRBD1	TRBV28	TRBJ2-4	few	17	CASNTYLDRVAKNIQYF	TGTGCCAGCAACACTTACCTTGACAGGGTTGCCAAAAACATTCAGTACTTC
TRBD2	TRBV14	TRBJ2-2	few	16	CASRMSGSSNTGELFF	TGTGCCAGCAGAATGAGCGGGAGTTCGAACACCGGGGAGCTGTTTTTT
TRBD1	TRBV5-1	TRBJ1-2	.	16	CASSYETGPTNYGYTF	TGCGCCAGCAGCTACGAGACAGGGCCCACTAACTATGGCTACACCTTC
TRBD2	TRBV5-1	TRBJ2-2	.	15	CASSRLAGNTGELFF	TGCGCCAGCAGCCGACTAGCGGGGAACACCGGGGAGCTGTTTTTT
.	TRBV12-3/TRBV12-4	TRBJ1-2	.	12	CASSLGTYGYTF	TGTGCCAGCAGTTTGGGCACGTATGGCTACACCTTC
.	TRBV7-3	TRBJ1-1	once	13	CASSLQGITEAFF	TGTGCCAGCAGCTTACAGGGGATCACTGAAGCTTTCTTT
TRBD1	TRBV27	TRBJ1-6	.	13	CASSPGTGSPLHF	TGTGCCAGCAGTCCCGGGACAGGTTCACCCCTCCACTTT
.	TRBV6-2/TRBV6-3	TRBJ2-5	.	15	CASSHGSSRGETQYF	TGTGCCAGCAGCCACGGTTCTAGCAGGGGTGAGACCCAGTACTTC
TRBD1	TRBV28	TRBJ1-4	.	16	CASSLTDRASNEKLFF	TGTGCCAGCAGTTTAACTGACAGGGCTTCTAATGAAAAACTGTTTTTT
.	TRBV7-9	TRBJ1-3	.	15	CASSPGAFSGNTIYF	TGTGCCAGCAGTCCTGGGGCTTTCTCTGGAAACACCATATATTTT
TRBD2	TRBV2	TRBJ2-3	once	16	CASRSGTSRLTDTQYF	TGTGCCAGCAGATCCGGGACTAGCCGCCTCACAGATACGCAGTATTTT
TRBD1	TRBV19	TRBJ2-3	.	16	CASSIPTGGHTDTQYF	TGTGCCAGTAGTATCCCGACAGGGGGACATACAGATACGCAGTATTTT